This record looks at one T cell receptor beta chain sequence and its context. The sample belongs to a study of T cell changes during pregnancy in multiple sclerosis. The data were produced by immunoSEQ multiplex PCR, yet TCRdb's version contains in-frame clones alone and is incomplete. The data show 100,000 or so clones, 90% to 95% seen once. The starting material was peripheral blood, obtained after pregnancy. The receptor's source is a female donor with multiple sclerosis, enrolled in a pregnancy study.

The CDR3 reads CASSLLGGSNTGELFF. The CDR3 DNA sequence: TGCGCCAGCAGCTTGTTAGGCGGGTCAAACACCGGGGAGCTGTTTTTT. This chain links TRBV5-1 with TRBJ2-2, with D tentatively TRBD2 (5 bases). CDR3 length equals 16 residues. The V gene lost 1 base and the J gene lost 2 bases, with 12 bases spanning the gap. In germline, CDR1 is SGHRS, CDR2 YFSETQ.